This TCR beta chain was sequenced for a study of blood T cell repertoires in COVID-19. Study information: Nucleic acid was either cDNA or gDNA, and it came from T cells, B-cell-depleted T cells, or PBMCs.

Per the study methods: Nucleated cell number was recorded as an estimate derived from reference gene primer amplification. TCRdb keeps only in-frame clones here, not all; method: immunoSEQ multiplex PCR. V and J calls and clone size follow that table, whereas D and trimming were derived from the DNA. This repertoire shows about 250,000 clones, 88% found once; its top ten account for over 2.5%. Participants' own reports of clinical history determined their cohort assignment. The sequencing input was PBMCs or T cells enriched from blood (not recorded which). This TCR came from a woman in her 40s who had been exposed to COVID-19.

The CDR3 is CASSQEGRGNEQYF. DNA of the CDR3: TGTGCCAGCAGCCAAGAAGGCAGGGGTAACGAGCAGTACTTC. This chain uses TRBV3-1 (or the pseudogene TRBV3-2) with TRBJ2-7; D may be TRBD1 (6 bases). Trimming left V 0 bases short and J 5 bases short, with 11 bases between. Germline assignment: CDR1 LGHDT and CDR2 YNNKEL (reference sequence). The CDR3 runs 14 residues.